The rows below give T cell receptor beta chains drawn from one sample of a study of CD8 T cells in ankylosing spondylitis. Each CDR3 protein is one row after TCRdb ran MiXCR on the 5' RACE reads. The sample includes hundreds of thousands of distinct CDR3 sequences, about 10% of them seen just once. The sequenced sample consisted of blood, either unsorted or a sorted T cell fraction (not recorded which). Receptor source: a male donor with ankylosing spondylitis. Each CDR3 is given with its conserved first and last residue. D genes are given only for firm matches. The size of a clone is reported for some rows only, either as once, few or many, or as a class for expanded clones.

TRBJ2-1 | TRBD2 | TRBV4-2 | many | TGTGCCAGCAGCCAACGGGTTAGCGGGAGTGGTGTCAATGAGCAGTTCTTC | CASSQRVSGSGVNEQFF
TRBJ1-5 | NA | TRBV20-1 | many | TGCAGTGCTTCCCGGACTGATAGCAATCAGCCCCAGCATTTT | CSASRTDSNQPQHF
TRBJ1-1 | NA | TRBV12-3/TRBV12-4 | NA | TGTGCCAGCAGTTTAAGGCCCCCCACTGAAGCTTTCTTT | CASSLRPPTEAFF
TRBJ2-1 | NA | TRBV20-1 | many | TGCAGTGCTAGAGCGGCCAGGTACCCCTACAATGAGCAGTTCTTC | CSARAARYPYNEQFF
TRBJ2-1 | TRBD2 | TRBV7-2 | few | TGTGCCAGCAGCCCCCGAAGGACTAGGAGTTACAATGAGCAGTTCTTC | CASSPRRTRSYNEQFF
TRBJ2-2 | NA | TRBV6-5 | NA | TGTGCCAGCAGTTACCTCCCCTACTCGGGCACCGGGGAGCTGTTTTTT | CASSYLPYSGTGELFF
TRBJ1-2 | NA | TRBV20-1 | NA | TGCAGTGCTAGAGATCTTGGGGGCTACACCTTC | CSARDLGGYTF
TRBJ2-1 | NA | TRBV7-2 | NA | TGTGCCAGCAGCCTAAGGTGGCTAGGCCGTTACAATGAGCAGTTCTTC | CASSLRWLGRYNEQFF
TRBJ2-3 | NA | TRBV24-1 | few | TGTGCCACCAGTGATTTCAGGGACACCTACACAGATACGCAGTATTTT | CATSDFRDTYTDTQYF
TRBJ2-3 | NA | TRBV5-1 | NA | TGCGCCAGCAGCTCTCGACAGGCGGTCACGGATACGCAGTATTTT | CASSSRQAVTDTQYF
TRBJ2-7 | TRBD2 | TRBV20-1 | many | TGCAGTGCTAGAGATGCAGGGCTAGCGGAAGTTTACGAGCAGTACTTC | CSARDAGLAEVYEQYF
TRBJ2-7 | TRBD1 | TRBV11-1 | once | TGTGCCAGCAGACCTGACAGGGGGCCCTCCTACGAGCAGTACTTC | CASRPDRGPSYEQYF
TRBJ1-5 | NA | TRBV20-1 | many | TGCAGTGCTTCCAGGAGCAATCAGCCCCAGCATTTT | CSASRSNQPQHF
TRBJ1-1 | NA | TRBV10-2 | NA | TGCGCCAGCACGGACGAACAGGGCACTGAAGCTTTCTTT | CASTDEQGTEAFF
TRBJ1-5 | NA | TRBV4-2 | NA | TGTGCCAGCAGCCCCTGGGCCCCGAACACCCAGCCCCAGCATTTT | CASSPWAPNTQPQHF
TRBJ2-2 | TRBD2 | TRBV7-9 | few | TGTGCCAGCAGCCCCGAGGGACTAGCGGGAATCGGGGAGCTGTTTTTT | CASSPEGLAGIGELFF
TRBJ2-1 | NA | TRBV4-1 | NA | TGTGCCAGCGGCCCTGGGCTAGTCTGCAATGAGCAGTTCTTC | CASGPGLVCNEQFF
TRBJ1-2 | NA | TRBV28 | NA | TGTGCCAGCAGTTCAGGGGCGGGCTATGGCTACACCTTC | CASSSGAGYGYTF
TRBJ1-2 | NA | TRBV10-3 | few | TGTGCCATCAGACAACAGGGAGGGGAGTACTATGGCTACACCTTC | CAIRQQGGEYYGYTF
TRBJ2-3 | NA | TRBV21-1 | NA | TGTGCCAGCAGCAAATACCCACACATTGGAGATACGCAGTATTTT | CASSKYPHIGDTQYF
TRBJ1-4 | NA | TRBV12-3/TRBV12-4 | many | TGTGCCAGCAGGGGGGGCGGCGTTGGAAAACTGTTTTTT | CASRGGGVGKLFF
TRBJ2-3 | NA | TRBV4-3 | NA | TGCGCCAGCAGCCAAGATACCTACCTGGATACGCAGTATTTT | CASSQDTYLDTQYF
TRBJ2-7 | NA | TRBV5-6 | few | TGTGCCAGCAGCTTGTTGGACTACGAGCAGTACTTC | CASSLLDYEQYF
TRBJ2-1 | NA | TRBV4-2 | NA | TGTGCCATCGGCCCTGGGCAGAACTACAATGAGCAGTTCTTC | CAIGPGQNYNEQFF
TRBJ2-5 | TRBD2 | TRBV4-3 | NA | TGCGCCAGCAGCCTAGCGGGGTCGCCAGAGACCCAGTACTTC | CASSLAGSPETQYF
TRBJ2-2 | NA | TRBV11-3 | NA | TGTGCCAGCAGCTACGGGACTTCAAACACCGGGGAGCTGTTTTTT | CASSYGTSNTGELFF
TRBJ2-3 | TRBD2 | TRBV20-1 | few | TGCAGTGCTAGAGACGGCGGGAGGGCACAGATACGCAGCGGATTT | CSARDGGRAQIRSGF
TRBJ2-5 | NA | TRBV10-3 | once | TGTGCCATCAGTGAGGGGGACACCTTTGGGGAGACCCAGTACTTC | CAISEGDTFGETQYF
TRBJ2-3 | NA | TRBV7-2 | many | TGTGCCAGCAGCTTAATCAGGACAGATACGCAGTATTTT | CASSLIRTDTQYF
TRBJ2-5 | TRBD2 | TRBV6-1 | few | TGTGCCAGCAGCCTCCGCCCCAGCGGGAGAAAAGAGACCCAGTACTTC | CASSLRPSGRKETQYF
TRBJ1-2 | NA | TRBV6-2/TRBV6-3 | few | TGTGCCAGCAGTTACTCACGAAGCGATGGCTACACCTTC | CASSYSRSDGYTF
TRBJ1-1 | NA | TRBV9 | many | TGTGCCAGCAGCGTAGGGGGGCGACACACTGAAGCTTTCTTT | CASSVGGRHTEAFF
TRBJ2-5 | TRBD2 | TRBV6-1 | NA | TGTGCCAGCAGTGAATTTACTAGCGGGAGTTCAGAGACCCAGTACTTC | CASSEFTSGSSETQYF
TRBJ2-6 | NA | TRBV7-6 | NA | TGTGCCAGCAGCCCCCGAAGGGCCAACGTCCTGACTTTC | CASSPRRANVLTF
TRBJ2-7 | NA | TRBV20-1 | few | TGCAGTGCTAGCGGGGGAACTACCTACGAGCAGTACTTC | CSASGGTTYEQYF
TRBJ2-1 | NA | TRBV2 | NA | TGTGCCAGCAGTGAGCGGGGATTAGGGTACAATGAGCAGTTCTTC | CASSERGLGYNEQFF
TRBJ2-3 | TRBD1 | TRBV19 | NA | TGTGCCAGTAGTATCCGCTCGGGACAGAGACACTCAGATACGCAGTATTTT | CASSIRSGQRHSDTQYF
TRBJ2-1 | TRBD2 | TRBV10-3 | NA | TGTGCCATCAAGCTTAGCGGGAGTCCCCATGAGCAGTTCTTC | CAIKLSGSPHEQFF
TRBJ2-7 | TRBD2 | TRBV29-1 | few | TGCAGCGTCCGAAAGGTGGGGACTAGCGGGAGGGGCGGGAGCTCCTACGAGCAGTACTTC | CSVRKVGTSGRGGSSYEQYF
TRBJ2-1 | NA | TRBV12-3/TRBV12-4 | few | TGTGCCAGCCGGGTAGGCTACAATGAGCAGTTCTTC | CASRVGYNEQFF
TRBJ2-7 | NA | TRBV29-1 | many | TGCAGCGTTGAATTCAGGGGCTCCTACGAGCAGTACTTC | CSVEFRGSYEQYF
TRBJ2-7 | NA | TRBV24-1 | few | TGTGCCACCAGTGGTACGGCAGGGCTACGAGGGCAGTACTTC | CATSGTAGLRGQYF
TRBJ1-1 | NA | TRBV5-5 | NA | TGTGCCAGCAGCACACGGAGAGGCACTGAAGCTTTCTTT | CASSTRRGTEAFF
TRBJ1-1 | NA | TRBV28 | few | TGTGCCAGCAATAATCCGAACACTGAAGCTTTCTTT | CASNNPNTEAFF
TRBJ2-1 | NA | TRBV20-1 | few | TGCAGTGCTAGAGATGTAGACAATGAGCAGTTCTTC | CSARDVDNEQFF
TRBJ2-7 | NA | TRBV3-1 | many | TGTGCCAGCAGGCTGGGGCAGTCCTACGAGCAGTACTTC | CASRLGQSYEQYF
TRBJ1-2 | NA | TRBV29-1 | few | TGCAGCGCCTCAACTGGGCCGGCCTATGGCTACACCTTC | CSASTGPAYGYTF
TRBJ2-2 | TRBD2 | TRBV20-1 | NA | TGCAGTGCTAGAGAGAGCGGAGCGGGGGGGAAAAACACCGGGGAGCTGTTTTTT | CSARESGAGGKNTGELFF
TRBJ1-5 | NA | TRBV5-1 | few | TGCGCCAGCAAGTCCGGGGAGGATCAGCCCCAGCATTTT | CASKSGEDQPQHF